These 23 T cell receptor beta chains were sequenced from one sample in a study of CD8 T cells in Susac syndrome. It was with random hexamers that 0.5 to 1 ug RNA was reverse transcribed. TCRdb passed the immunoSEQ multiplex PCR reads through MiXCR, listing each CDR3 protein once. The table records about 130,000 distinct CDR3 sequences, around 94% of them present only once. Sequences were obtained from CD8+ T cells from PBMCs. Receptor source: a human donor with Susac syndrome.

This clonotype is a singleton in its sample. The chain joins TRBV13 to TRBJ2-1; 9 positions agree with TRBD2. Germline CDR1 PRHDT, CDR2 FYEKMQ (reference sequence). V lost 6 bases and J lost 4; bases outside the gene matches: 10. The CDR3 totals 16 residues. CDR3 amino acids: CASRHGAGGIYNEQFF. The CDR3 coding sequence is TGTGCCAGCAGGCACGGGGCGGGAGGGATATACAATGAGCAGTTCTTC.

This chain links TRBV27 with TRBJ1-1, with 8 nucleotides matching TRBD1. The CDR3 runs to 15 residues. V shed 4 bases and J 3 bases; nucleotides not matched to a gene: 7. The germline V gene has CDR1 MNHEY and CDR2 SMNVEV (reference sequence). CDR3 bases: TGTGCCAGCAGTTCCCCAACAGGGGGGGACACTGAAGCTTTCTTT. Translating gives CASSSPTGGDTEAFF.

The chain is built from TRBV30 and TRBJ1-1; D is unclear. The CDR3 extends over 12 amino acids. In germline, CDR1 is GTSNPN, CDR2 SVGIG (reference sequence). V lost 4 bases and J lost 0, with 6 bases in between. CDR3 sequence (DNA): TGTGCCTGGACAAGTGTGAACACTGAAGCTTTCTTT. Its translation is CAWTSVNTEAFF.

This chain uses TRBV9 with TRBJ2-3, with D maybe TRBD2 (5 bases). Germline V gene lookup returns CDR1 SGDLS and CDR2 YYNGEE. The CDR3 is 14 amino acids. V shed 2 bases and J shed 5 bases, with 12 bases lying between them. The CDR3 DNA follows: TGTGCCAGCAGCGTCTCAAGCGGAGTAGATACGCAGTATTTT. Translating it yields CASSVSSGVDTQYF.

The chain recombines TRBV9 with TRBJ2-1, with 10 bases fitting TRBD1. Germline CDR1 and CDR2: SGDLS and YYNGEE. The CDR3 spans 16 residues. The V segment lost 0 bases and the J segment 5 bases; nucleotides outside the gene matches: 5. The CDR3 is CASSVASGTGDNEQFF. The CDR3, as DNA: TGTGCCAGCAGCGTAGCCTCCGGGACAGGGGACAATGAGCAGTTCTTC.

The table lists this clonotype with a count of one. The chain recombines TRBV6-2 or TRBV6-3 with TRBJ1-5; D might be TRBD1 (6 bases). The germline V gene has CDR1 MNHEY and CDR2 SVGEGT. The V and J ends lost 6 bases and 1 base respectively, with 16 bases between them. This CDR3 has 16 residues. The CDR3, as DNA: TGTGCCAGCAGCCCCGGACAGTCTAGAAGCAATCAGCCCCAGCATTTT. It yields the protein CASSPGQSRSNQPQHF.

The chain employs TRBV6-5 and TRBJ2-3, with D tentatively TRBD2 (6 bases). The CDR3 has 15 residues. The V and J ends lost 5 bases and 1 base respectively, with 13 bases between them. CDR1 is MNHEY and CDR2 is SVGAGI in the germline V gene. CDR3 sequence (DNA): TGTGCCAGCAGTACTAGGGACTTTGGCACAGATACGCAGTATTTT. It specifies CASSTRDFGTDTQYF.

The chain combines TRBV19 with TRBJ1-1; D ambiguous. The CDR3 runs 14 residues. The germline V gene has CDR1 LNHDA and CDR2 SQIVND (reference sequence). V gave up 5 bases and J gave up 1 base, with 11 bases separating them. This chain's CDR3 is CASSWPSTNTEAFF. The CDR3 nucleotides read TGTGCCAGTAGTTGGCCTTCAACGAACACTGAAGCTTTCTTT.

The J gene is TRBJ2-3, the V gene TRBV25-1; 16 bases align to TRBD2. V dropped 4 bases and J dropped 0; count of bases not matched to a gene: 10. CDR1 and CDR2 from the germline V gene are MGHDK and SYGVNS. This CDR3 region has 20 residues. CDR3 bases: TGTGCCAGCAGTGGAGCGGGACTAGCGGGAGGGCCGTCTAGCACAGATACGCAGTATTTT. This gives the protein CASSGAGLAGGPSSTDTQYF.

As DNA, the CDR3 is TGTGCCAGCAGTTTCCCCCGGACTAGCGGGAGCTCCTACGAGCAGTACTTC. Translating it yields CASSFPRTSGSSYEQYF. This chain connects TRBV12-3 or TRBV12-4 to TRBJ2-7; 13 nucleotides align to TRBD2. V lost 3 bases and J lost 0; bases outside the gene matches: 5. CDR3 length: 17 residues.

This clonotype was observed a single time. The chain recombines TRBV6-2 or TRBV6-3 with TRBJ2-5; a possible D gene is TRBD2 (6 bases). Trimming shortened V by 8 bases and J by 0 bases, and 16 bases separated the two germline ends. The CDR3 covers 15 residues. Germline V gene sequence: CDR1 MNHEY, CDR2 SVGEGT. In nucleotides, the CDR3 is TGTGCCAGCGAGGTGGAGGGATCGTACCAAGAGACCCAGTACTTC. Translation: CASEVEGSYQETQYF.

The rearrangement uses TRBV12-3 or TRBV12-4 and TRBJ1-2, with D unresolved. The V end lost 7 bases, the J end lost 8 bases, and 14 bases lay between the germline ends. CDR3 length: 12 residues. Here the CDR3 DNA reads TGTGCCAGCACCCCTGGTGAAAAAGGCTACACCTTC. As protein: CASTPGEKGYTF.

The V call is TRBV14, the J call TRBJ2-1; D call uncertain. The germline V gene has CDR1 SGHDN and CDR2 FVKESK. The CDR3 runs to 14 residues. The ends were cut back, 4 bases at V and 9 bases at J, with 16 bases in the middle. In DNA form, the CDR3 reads TGTGCCAGCAGCCCTGAACCCAGCGTGGGTGAGCAGTTCTTC. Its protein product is CASSPEPSVGEQFF.

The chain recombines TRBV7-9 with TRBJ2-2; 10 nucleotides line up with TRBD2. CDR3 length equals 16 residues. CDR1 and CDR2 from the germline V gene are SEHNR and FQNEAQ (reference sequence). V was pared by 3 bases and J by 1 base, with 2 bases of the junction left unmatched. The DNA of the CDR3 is TGTGCCAGCAGCTTGTCTAGCGGGGGGAACACCGGGGAGCTGTTTTTT. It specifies CASSLSSGGNTGELFF.

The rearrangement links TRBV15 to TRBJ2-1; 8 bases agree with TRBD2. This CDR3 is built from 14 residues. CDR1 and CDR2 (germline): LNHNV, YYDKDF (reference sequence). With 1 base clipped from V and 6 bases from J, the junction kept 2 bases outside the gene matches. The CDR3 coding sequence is TGTGCCACCAGCAGAGGTCGGGAGGGCAATGAGCAGTTCTTC. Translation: CATSRGREGNEQFF.

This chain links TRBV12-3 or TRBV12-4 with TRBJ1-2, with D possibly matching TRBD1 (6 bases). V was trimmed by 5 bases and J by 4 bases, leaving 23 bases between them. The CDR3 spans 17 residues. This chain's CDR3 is CASSPRGQQGLFYGYTF. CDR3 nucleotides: TGTGCCAGCAGTCCGAGGGGCCAACAGGGCCTCTTCTATGGCTACACCTTC.

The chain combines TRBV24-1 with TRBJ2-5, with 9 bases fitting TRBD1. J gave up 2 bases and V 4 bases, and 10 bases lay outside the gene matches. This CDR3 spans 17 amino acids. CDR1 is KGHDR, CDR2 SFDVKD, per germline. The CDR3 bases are TGTGCCACCAGTGACTTGTCGCGGGACAGGGCTCAAGAGACCCAGTACTTC. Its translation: CATSDLSRDRAQETQYF.

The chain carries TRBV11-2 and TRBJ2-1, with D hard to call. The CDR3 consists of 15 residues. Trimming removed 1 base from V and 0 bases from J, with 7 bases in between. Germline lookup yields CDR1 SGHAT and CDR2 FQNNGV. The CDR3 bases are TGTGCCAGCAGCTTAGCCGAGGACTCCTACAATGAGCAGTTCTTC. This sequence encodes CASSLAEDSYNEQFF.

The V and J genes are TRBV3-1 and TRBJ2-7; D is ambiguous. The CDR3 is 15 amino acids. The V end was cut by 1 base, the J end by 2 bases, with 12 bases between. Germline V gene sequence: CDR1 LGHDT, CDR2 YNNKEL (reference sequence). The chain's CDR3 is CASSQGSNTAYEQYF. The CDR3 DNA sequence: TGTGCCAGCAGCCAAGGCTCAAATACAGCCTACGAGCAGTACTTC.

As DNA, the CDR3 is TGTGCCACCGCCGGGGGGCTGAGGACAGATACGCAGTATTTT. Its translation: CATAGGLRTDTQYF. This sequence joins TRBV7-9 and TRBJ2-3; possibly TRBD2 for D (7 bases). CDR3 length equals 14 residues. Between the trimmed V and J ends, which lost 10 bases and 3 bases, there was a span of 17 bases. CDR1 is SEHNR and CDR2 is FQNEAQ in the germline V gene (reference sequence).

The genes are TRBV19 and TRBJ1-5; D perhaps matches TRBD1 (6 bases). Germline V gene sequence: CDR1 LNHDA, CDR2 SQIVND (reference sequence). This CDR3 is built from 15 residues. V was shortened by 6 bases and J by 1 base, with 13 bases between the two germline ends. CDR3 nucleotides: TGTGCCAGTAGCCCGGGACACGGAAGCAATCAGCCCCAGCATTTT. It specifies CASSPGHGSNQPQHF.

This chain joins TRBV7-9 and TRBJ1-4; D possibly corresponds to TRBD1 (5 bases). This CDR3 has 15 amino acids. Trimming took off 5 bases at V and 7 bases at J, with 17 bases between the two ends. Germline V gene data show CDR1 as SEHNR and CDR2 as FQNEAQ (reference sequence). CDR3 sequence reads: CASSQGIQEGEKLFF. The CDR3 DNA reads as TGTGCCAGCAGCCAAGGGATACAGGAAGGTGAAAAACTGTTTTTT.

This CDR3 is CASSQISGTVLYGYTF. The CDR3 bases are TGTGCCAGCAGCCAAATCTCCGGGACAGTACTCTATGGCTACACCTTC. This sequence joins TRBV14 and TRBJ1-2, with TRBD1 matching over 7 bases. V trimming: 2 bases; J trimming: 4 bases; junction bases outside the gene matches: 10. Germline loops: CDR1 SGHDN, CDR2 FVKESK. The CDR3 covers 16 residues.